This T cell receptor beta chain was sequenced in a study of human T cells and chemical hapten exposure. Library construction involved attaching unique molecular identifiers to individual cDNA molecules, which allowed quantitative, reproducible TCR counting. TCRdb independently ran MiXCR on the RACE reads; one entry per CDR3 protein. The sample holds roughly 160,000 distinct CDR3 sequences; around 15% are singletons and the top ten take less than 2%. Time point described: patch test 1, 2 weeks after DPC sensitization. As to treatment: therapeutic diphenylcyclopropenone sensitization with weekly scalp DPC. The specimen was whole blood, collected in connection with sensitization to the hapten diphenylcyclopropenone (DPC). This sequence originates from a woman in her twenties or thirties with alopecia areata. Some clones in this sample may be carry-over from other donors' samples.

The DNA for the CDR3 is TGTGCCAGTATGTTCGCAGGCACCGGGGAGCTGTTTTTT. Protein: CASMFAGTGELFF. V usage is TRBV19 and J usage is TRBJ2-2; the D is unclear. The V end lost 7 bases, the J end lost 4 bases, and 10 bases lay between the germline ends. The germline gives CDR1 LNHDA, CDR2 SQIVND (reference sequence). The CDR3 totals 13 residues.